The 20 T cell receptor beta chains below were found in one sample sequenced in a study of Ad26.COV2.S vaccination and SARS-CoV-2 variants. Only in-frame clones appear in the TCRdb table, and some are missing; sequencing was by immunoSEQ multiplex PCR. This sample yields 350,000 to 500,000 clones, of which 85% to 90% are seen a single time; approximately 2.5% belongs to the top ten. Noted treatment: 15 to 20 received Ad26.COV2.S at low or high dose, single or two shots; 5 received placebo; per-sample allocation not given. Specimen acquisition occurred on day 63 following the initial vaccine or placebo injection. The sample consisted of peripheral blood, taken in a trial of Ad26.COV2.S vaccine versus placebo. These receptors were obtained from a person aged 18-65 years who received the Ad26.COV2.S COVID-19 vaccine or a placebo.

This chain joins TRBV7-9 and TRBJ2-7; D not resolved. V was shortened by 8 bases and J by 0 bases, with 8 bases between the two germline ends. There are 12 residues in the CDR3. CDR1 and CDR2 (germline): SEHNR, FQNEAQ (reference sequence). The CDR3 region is CASGWGSYEQYF. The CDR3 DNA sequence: TGTGCCAGCGGTTGGGGCTCCTACGAGCAGTACTTC.

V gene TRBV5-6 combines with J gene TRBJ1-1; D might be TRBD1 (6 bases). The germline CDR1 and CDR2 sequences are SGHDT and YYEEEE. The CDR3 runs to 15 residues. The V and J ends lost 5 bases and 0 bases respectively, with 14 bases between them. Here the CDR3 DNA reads TGTGCCAGCAGTATCGGGGGGCCAATGAACACTGAAGCTTTCTTT. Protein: CASSIGGPMNTEAFF.

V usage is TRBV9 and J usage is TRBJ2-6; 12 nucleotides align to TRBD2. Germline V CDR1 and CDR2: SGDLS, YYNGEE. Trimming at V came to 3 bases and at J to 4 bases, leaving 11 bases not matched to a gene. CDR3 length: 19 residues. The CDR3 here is CASSADPSGRARGANVLTF. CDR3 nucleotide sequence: TGTGCCAGCAGCGCCGACCCTAGCGGGAGGGCGCGGGGGGCCAACGTCCTGACTTTC.

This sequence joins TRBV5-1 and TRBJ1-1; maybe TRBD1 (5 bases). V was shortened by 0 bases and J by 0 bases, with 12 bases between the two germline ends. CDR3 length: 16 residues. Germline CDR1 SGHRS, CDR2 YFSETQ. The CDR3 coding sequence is TGCGCCAGCAGCTTGGCCACAGGACTTATGAACACTGAAGCTTTCTTT. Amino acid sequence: CASSLATGLMNTEAFF.

The CDR3 DNA sequence: TGCGCCAGCAGCCAAAAGACTAGCACAGGCGATACGCAGTATTTT. As protein: CASSQKTSTGDTQYF. The V gene is TRBV4-3, the J gene TRBJ2-3; 7 positions match TRBD2. Trimming took 2 bases from V and 6 from J; bases not matched to a gene: 8. The CDR3 sequence is 15 residues long. CDR1 LGHNA and CDR2 YSLEER come from the germline V gene.

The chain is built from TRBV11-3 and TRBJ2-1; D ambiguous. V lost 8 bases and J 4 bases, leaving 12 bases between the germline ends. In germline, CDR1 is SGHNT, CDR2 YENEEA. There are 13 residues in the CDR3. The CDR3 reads CASVGQEYNEQFF. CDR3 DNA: TGTGCCAGCGTTGGGCAAGAGTACAATGAGCAGTTCTTC. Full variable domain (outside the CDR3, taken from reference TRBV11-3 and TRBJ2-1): EAGVVQSPRYKIIEKKQPVAFWCNPISGHNTLYWYLQNLGQGPELLIRYENEEAVDDSQLPKDRFSAERLKGVDSTLKIQPAELGDSAVYLCASVGQEYNEQFFGPGTRLTVL.

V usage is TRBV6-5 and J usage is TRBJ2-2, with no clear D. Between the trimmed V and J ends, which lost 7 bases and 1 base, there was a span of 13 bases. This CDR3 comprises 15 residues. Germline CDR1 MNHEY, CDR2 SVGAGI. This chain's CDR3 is CASTFVPGNTGELFF. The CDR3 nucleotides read TGTGCCAGCACATTCGTGCCCGGGAACACCGGGGAGCTGTTTTTT.

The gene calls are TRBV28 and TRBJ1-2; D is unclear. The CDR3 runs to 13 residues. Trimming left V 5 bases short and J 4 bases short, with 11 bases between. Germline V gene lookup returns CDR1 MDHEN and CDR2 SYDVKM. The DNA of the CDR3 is TGTGCCAGCAGTATTCCGCGTTTCTATGGCTACACCTTC. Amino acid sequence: CASSIPRFYGYTF.

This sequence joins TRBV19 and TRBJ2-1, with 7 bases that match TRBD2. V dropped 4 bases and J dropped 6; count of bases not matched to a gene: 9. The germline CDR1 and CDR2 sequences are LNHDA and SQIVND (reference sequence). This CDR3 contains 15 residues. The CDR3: CASSTSLAKGNEQFF. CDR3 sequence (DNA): TGTGCCAGTAGTACCTCACTAGCGAAAGGCAATGAGCAGTTCTTC.

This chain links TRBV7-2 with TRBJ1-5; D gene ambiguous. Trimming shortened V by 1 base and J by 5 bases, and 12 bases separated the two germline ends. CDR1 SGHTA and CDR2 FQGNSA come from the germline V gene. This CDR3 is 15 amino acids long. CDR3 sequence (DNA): TGTGCCAGCAGCTTAGTTCCCTCCTGGGATCAGCCCCAGCATTTT. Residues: CASSLVPSWDQPQHF.

CDR3 residues: CASRGGEFNQPQHF. The CDR3 bases are TGTGCCAGCAGGGGGGGCGAATTCAATCAGCCCCAGCATTTT. The rearrangement links TRBV6-5 to TRBJ1-5, with TRBD1 as a possible D gene (6 bases). Germline V lookup: CDR1 MNHEY, CDR2 SVGAGI. The CDR3 totals 14 residues. V was cut by 6 bases and J by 3 bases, with 12 bases left in between.

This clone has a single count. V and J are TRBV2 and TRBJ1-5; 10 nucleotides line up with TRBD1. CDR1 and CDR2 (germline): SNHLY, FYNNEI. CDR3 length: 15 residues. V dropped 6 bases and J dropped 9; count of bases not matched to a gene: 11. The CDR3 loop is CASRPGTGDGGPQHF. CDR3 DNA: TGTGCCAGCAGGCCCGGGACAGGGGATGGGGGGCCCCAGCATTTT.

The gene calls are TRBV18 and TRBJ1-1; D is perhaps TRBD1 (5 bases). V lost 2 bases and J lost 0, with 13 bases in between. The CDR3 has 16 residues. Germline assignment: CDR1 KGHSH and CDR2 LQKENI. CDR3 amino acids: CASSPMDKQLNTEAFF. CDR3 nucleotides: TGTGCCAGCTCACCAATGGACAAACAATTGAACACTGAAGCTTTCTTT.

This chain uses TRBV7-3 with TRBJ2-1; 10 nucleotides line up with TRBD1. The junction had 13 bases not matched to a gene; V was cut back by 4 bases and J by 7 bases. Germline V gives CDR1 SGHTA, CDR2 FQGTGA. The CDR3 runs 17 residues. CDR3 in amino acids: CASSSGPGTGDPNEQFF. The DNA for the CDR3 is TGTGCCAGCAGCTCCGGCCCCGGGACAGGGGACCCAAATGAGCAGTTCTTC.

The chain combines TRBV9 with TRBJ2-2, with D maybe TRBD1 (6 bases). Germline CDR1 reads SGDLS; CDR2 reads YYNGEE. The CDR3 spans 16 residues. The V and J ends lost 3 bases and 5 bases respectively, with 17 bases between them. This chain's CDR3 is CASSGEGVSGTGELFF. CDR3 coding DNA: TGTGCCAGCAGCGGCGAGGGGGTATCAGGAACCGGGGAGCTGTTTTTT.

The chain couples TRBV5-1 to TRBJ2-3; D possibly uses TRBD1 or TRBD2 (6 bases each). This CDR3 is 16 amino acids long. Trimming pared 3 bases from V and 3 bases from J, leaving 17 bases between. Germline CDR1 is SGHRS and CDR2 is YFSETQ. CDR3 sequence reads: CASSWGPGGETDTQYF. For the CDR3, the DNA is TGCGCCAGCAGCTGGGGACCCGGGGGCGAGACAGATACGCAGTATTTT.

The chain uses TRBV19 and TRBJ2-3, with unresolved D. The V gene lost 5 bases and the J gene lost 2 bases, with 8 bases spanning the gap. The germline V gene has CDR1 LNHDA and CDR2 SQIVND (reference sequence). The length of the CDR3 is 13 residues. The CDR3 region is CASSPPFTDTQYF. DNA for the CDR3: TGTGCCAGTAGTCCGCCCTTCACAGATACGCAGTATTTT.

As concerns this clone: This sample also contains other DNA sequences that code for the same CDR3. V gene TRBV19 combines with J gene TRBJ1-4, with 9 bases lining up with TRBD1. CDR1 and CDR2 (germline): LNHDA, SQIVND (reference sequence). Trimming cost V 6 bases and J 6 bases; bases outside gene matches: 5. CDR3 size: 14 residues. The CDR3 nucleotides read TGTGCCAGTAGCCGAACAGGGGGCTATGAAAAACTGTTTTTT. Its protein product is CASSRTGGYEKLFF.

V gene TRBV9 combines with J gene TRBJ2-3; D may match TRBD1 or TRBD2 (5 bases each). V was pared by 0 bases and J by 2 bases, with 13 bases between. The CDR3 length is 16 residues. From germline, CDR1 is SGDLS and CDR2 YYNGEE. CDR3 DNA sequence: TGTGCCAGCAGCGTAGAATGGGACGGGTACACAGATACGCAGTATTTT. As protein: CASSVEWDGYTDTQYF.

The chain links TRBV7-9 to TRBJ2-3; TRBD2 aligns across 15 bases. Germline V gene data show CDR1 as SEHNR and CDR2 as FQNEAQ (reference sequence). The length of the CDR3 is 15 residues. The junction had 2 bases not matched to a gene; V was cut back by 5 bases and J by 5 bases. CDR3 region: CASSTGLAGGDTQYF. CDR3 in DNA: TGTGCCAGCAGCACGGGACTAGCGGGAGGAGATACGCAGTATTTT.